The 22 T cell receptor beta chains listed next were all sequenced from one sample in a study of blood T cell repertoires in COVID-19. Using immunoSEQ multiplex PCR, the repertoire was profiled, and TCRdb retains in-frame clones only, with some absent. The sample includes more than 95,000 clones, just over 85% seen only once; the top ten take 3% to 3.5%. Sequencing was performed on peripheral blood. The receptor set was obtained from a human donor in a cohort sampled during active COVID-19.

This chain connects TRBV30 to TRBJ2-7; 9 nucleotides match TRBD1. CDR3 length equals 14 residues. The trim removed 0 bases at V and 3 bases at J, leaving 3 bases unmatched. Germline V CDR1 and CDR2: GTSNPN, SVGIG (reference sequence). CDR3 loop: CAWSVYRGHYEQYF. CDR3 sequence (DNA): TGTGCCTGGAGTGTATACAGGGGGCACTACGAGCAGTACTTC.

CDR3 sequence: CATSKDMNTEAFF. CDR3 coding DNA: TGCGCCACCTCAAAGGACATGAACACTGAAGCTTTCTTT. The chain links TRBV5-1 to TRBJ1-1, with D possibly TRBD1 on 5 matching bases. Germline V gene lookup returns CDR1 SGHRS and CDR2 YFSETQ. V was trimmed by 9 bases and J by 0 bases, leaving 12 bases between them. This CDR3 is 13 amino acids long. Full variable domain (outside the CDR3, taken from reference TRBV5-1 and TRBJ1-1): KAGVTQTPRYLIKTRGQQVTLSCSPISGHRSVSWYQQTPGQGLQFLFEYFSETQRNKGNFPGRFSGRQFSNSRSEMNVSTLELGDSALYLCATSKDMNTEAFFGQGTRLTVV.

This clone appeared once. V usage is TRBV27 and J usage is TRBJ1-5; TRBD1 might be the D (6 bases). The V gene's germline CDR1 is MNHEY and CDR2 SMNVEV (reference sequence). The CDR3 runs 15 residues. Trimming left V 5 bases short and J 11 bases short, with 22 bases between. In DNA, the CDR3 is TGTGCCAGCAGTCGCGGGCTGGGACGGGACATGGCCCAGCATTTT. It translates to CASSRGLGRDMAQHF.

CDR3 in DNA: TGTGCCAGCAGTTACGGGGCAGGGGGAGACGAGCAGTACTTC. Its protein product is CASSYGAGGDEQYF. The V gene is TRBV6-5, the J gene TRBJ2-7, with 7 positions matching TRBD1. CDR1 and CDR2 (germline): MNHEY, SVGAGI. V was pared by 2 bases and J by 5 bases, with 6 bases of the junction left unmatched. This CDR3 comprises 14 residues.

The chain uses TRBV18 and TRBJ2-2; D is uncertain. Germline V gene sequence: CDR1 KGHSH, CDR2 LQKENI. V was clipped by 2 bases and J by 2 bases, with 6 bases between them. This CDR3 is built from 14 residues. This chain's CDR3 is CASSPIFNTGELFF. The DNA of the CDR3 is TGTGCCAGCTCACCAATCTTCAACACCGGGGAGCTGTTTTTT.

The rearrangement uses TRBV30 and TRBJ1-2; D gene ambiguous. The CDR3 sequence is 15 residues long. The germline V gene encodes CDR1 GTSNPN and CDR2 SVGIG (reference sequence). V was shortened by 3 bases and J by 3 bases, with 17 bases between the two germline ends. The CDR3 spells CAWRGLGYDDYGYTF. The CDR3 DNA reads TGTGCCTGGAGAGGTCTCGGGTATGACGACTATGGCTACACCTTC.

V is TRBV10-3 and J is TRBJ2-1, with 9 bases identical to TRBD2. Germline lookup yields CDR1 ENHRY and CDR2 SYGVKD. The CDR3 is 14 residues long. Trimming took 9 bases from V and 3 from J; bases not matched to a gene: 6. The DNA of the CDR3 is TGTGCCATAGTAGCGGGGGACTTCTACAATGAGCAGTTCTTC. This sequence encodes CAIVAGDFYNEQFF.

The rearrangement links TRBV7-9 to TRBJ1-6, with 8 bases aligning to TRBD1. The CDR3 extends over 17 amino acids. CDR1 and CDR2 (germline): SEHNR, FQNEAQ (reference sequence). The V gene end was trimmed by 5 bases and the J gene end by 9 bases; junction bases not matched to a gene: 15. CDR3 amino acids: CASSDRRAGGLGSPLHF. CDR3 sequence (DNA): TGTGCCAGCAGCGACAGACGCGCAGGGGGCTTAGGTTCACCCCTCCACTTT. Drawing the rest from reference TRBV7-9 and TRBJ1-6, the complete variable domain is DTGVSQNPRHKITKRGQNVTFRCDPISEHNRLYWYRQTLGQGPEFLTYFQNEAQLEKSRLLSDRFSAERPKGSFSTLEIQRTEQGDSAMYLCASSDRRAGGLGSPLHFGNGTRLTVT.

The chain couples TRBV3-1 (or the pseudogene TRBV3-2) to TRBJ2-1, with TRBD2 as a possible D gene (6 bases). Germline CDR1 LGHDT, CDR2 YNNKEL (reference sequence). There are 16 residues in the CDR3. The ends were cut back, 0 bases at V and 6 bases at J, with 15 bases in the middle. This chain's CDR3 is CASSQEGGTLSNEQFF. As DNA, the CDR3 is TGTGCCAGCAGCCAAGAAGGTGGGACTTTGTCCAATGAGCAGTTCTTC.

The rearrangement uses TRBV9 and TRBJ1-3, with D maybe TRBD1 (6 bases). The CDR3 is 16 amino acids. Trimming pared 4 bases from V and 3 bases from J, leaving 17 bases between. Germline CDR1 and CDR2: SGDLS and YYNGEE. CDR3 DNA sequence: TGTGCCAGCAGCCGGGCGGGGGCCATGGTTGGAAACACCATATATTTT. This encodes CASSRAGAMVGNTIYF.

The V gene is TRBV7-2, the J gene TRBJ2-7; the D gene is possibly TRBD1 (5 bases). The germline CDR1 and CDR2 sequences are SGHTA and FQGNSA. Between the trimmed V and J ends, which lost 1 base and 1 base, there was a span of 11 bases. CDR3 length equals 15 residues. CDR3 loop: CASSLEQGRSYEQYF. CDR3 in DNA: TGTGCCAGCAGCTTAGAGCAGGGCCGGTCCTACGAGCAGTACTTC.

This chain joins TRBV19 and TRBJ1-5; 8 bases map to TRBD1. This CDR3 has 16 amino acids. Germline CDR1 and CDR2: LNHDA and SQIVND (reference sequence). V shed 3 bases and J 5 bases; nucleotides not matched to a gene: 9. CDR3 in DNA: TGTGCCAGTAGTATTATGGCAGGGGGCGCTGATCAGCCCCAGCATTTT. It is translated as CASSIMAGGADQPQHF.

The chain recombines TRBV28 with TRBJ2-7, with 9 bases that match TRBD2. Losses at the gene ends were 7 bases for V and 2 bases for J; bases not matched to a gene: 15. This CDR3 has 17 residues. CDR1 is MDHEN and CDR2 is SYDVKM in the germline V gene. The CDR3 region is CASTRREGEAFTYEQYF. As DNA, the CDR3 is TGTGCCAGCACCCGGCGGGAGGGGGAGGCCTTCACCTACGAGCAGTACTTC.

The chain couples TRBV18 to TRBJ1-1, with 8 bases fitting TRBD1. The CDR3 runs to 16 residues. Germline V gives CDR1 KGHSH, CDR2 LQKENI. The V gene end was trimmed by 3 bases and the J gene end by 3 bases; junction bases not matched to a gene: 9. As DNA, the CDR3 is TGTGCCAGCTCACCGAGGACAGGGAGAAGGGACACTGAAGCTTTCTTT. Protein: CASSPRTGRRDTEAFF.

This rearrangement joins TRBV7-9 to TRBJ1-4, with 8 bases matching TRBD1. Germline V gene data show CDR1 as SEHNR and CDR2 as FQNEAQ (reference sequence). CDR3 length: 15 amino acids. Trimming took 5 bases from V and 2 from J; bases not matched to a gene: 4. The CDR3 protein is CASSRHRGTNEKLFF. DNA for the CDR3: TGTGCCAGCAGCCGACACAGGGGGACTAATGAAAAACTGTTTTTT.

This clone was counted a single time. CDR3 sequence (DNA): TGTGCCAGTAGTCCGCGGACAAGGTCAGCCGAGCAGTACTTC. It specifies CASSPRTRSAEQYF. The V and J genes are TRBV19 and TRBJ2-7; D perhaps matches TRBD1 (5 bases). The CDR3 is 14 amino acids. The germline CDR1 and CDR2 sequences are LNHDA and SQIVND (reference sequence). Trimming shortened V by 5 bases and J by 6 bases, and 17 bases separated the two germline ends.

The chain uses TRBV7-9 and TRBJ2-5, with D maybe TRBD1 (7 bases). Trimming cost V 0 bases and J 5 bases, with 13 bases left between them. Per germline, CDR1 SEHNR and CDR2 FQNEAQ (reference sequence). The CDR3 is 15 residues long. The CDR3 bases are TGTGCCAGCAGCTTAGCGGGGGCAGGGGGGGAGACCCAGTACTTC. Residues: CASSLAGAGGETQYF. The full variable domain, completed using reference TRBV7-9 and TRBJ2-5, is DTGVSQNPRHKITKRGQNVTFRCDPISEHNRLYWYRQTLGQGPEFLTYFQNEAQLEKSRLLSDRFSAERPKGSFSTLEIQRTEQGDSAMYLCASSLAGAGGETQYFGPGTRLLVL.

The chain uses TRBV12-3 or TRBV12-4 and TRBJ2-7; TRBD1 matches 7 bases. Unmatched junction bases numbered 7, after V lost 6 bases and J lost 5 bases. The CDR3 has 13 amino acids. CDR3 bases: TGTGCCAGCAGCCCGGACAGGATAAACGAGCAGTACTTC. This sequence encodes CASSPDRINEQYF.

CDR3 loop: CASSLQGGENTEAFF. CDR3 coding DNA: TGCGCCAGCAGCTTACAGGGGGGTGAGAACACTGAAGCTTTCTTT. The chain links TRBV5-1 to TRBJ1-1; 8 nucleotides agree with TRBD1. V gave up 2 bases and J gave up 1 base; unmatched junction bases: 4. The CDR3 is made up of 15 amino acids. Germline lookup yields CDR1 SGHRS and CDR2 YFSETQ.

The chain couples TRBV18 to TRBJ1-1, with TRBD1 identical over 9 bases. After removal of 1 base from V and 0 bases from J, the junction contained 0 bases not matched to a gene. This CDR3 region has 15 residues. Germline lookup yields CDR1 KGHSH and CDR2 LQKENI. The CDR3 spells CASSPRTGVNTEAFF. The CDR3 DNA reads TGTGCCAGCTCACCACGGACAGGGGTGAACACTGAAGCTTTCTTT. Looking up the rest from reference TRBV18 and TRBJ1-1 gives the full variable domain: NAGVMQNPRHLVRRRGQEARLRCSPMKGHSHVYWYRQLPEEGLKFMVYLQKENIIDESGMPKERFSAEFPKEGPSILRIQQVVRGDSAAYFCASSPRTGVNTEAFFGQGTRLTVV.

V is TRBV27 and J is TRBJ1-1; the D is unclear. The germline V gene encodes CDR1 MNHEY and CDR2 SMNVEV (reference sequence). CDR3 length: 13 amino acids. Trimming shortened V by 5 bases and J by 8 bases, and 15 bases separated the two germline ends. CDR3 sequence reads: CASSIRGYSEAFF. CDR3 nucleotides: TGTGCCAGCAGTATCAGAGGTTACTCCGAAGCTTTCTTT.

This rearrangement joins TRBV7-9 to TRBJ1-1; D call uncertain. V lost 3 bases and J lost 11, with 13 bases in between. Germline V gene sequence: CDR1 SEHNR, CDR2 FQNEAQ (reference sequence). The length of the CDR3 is 12 residues. Here the CDR3 reads CASSFPTTGAFF. The CDR3 bases are TGTGCCAGCAGCTTCCCAACAACCGGGGCTTTCTTT.